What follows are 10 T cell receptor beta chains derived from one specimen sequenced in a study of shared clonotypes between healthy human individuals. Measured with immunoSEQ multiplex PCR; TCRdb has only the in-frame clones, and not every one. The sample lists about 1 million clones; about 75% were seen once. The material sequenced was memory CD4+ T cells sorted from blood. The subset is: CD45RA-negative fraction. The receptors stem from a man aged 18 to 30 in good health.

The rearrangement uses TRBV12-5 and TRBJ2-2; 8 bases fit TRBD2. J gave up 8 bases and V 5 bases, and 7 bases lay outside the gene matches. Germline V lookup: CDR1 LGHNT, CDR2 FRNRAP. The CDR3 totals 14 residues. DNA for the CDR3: TGTGCTAGTGGTCCCTCCGGGACTAGAGGGGAGCTGTTTTTT. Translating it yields CASGPSGTRGELFF.

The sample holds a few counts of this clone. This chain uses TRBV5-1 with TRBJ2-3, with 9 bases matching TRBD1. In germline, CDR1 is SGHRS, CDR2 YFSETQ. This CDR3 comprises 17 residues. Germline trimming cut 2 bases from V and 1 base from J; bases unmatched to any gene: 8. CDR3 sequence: CASSLPIQGAGTDTQYF. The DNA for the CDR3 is TGCGCCAGCAGCTTACCTATACAGGGGGCTGGCACAGATACGCAGTATTTT. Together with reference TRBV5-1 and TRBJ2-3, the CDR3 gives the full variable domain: KAGVTQTPRYLIKTRGQQVTLSCSPISGHRSVSWYQQTPGQGLQFLFEYFSETQRNKGNFPGRFSGRQFSNSRSEMNVSTLELGDSALYLCASSLPIQGAGTDTQYFGPGTRLTVL.

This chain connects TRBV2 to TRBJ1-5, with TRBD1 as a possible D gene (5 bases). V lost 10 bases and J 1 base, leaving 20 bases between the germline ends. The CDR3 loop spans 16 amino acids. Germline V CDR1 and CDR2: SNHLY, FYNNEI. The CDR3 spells CATGLGGGRSNQPQHF. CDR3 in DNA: TGTGCCACGGGCCTGGGGGGGGGACGGAGCAATCAGCCCCAGCATTTT.

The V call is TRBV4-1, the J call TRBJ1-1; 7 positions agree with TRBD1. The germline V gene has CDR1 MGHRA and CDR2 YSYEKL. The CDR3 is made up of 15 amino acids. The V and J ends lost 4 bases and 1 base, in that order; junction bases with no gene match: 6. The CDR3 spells CASSRAGTENTEAFF. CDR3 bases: TGCGCCAGCAGCCGAGCGGGGACAGAGAACACTGAAGCTTTCTTT.

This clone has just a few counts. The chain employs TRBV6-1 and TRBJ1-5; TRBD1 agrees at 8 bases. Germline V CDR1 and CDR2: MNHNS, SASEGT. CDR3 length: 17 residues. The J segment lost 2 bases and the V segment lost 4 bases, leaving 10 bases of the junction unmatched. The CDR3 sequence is CASSGWYETGGNQPQHF. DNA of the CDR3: TGTGCCAGCAGTGGGTGGTATGAGACAGGGGGCAATCAGCCCCAGCATTTT.

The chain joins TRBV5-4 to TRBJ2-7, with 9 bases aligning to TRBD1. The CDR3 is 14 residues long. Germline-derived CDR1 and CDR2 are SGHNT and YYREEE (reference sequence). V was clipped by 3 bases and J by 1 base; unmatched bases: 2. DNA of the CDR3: TGTGCCAGCAGCTGGGACAGGGCATCCTACGAGCAGTACTTC. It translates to CASSWDRASYEQYF.

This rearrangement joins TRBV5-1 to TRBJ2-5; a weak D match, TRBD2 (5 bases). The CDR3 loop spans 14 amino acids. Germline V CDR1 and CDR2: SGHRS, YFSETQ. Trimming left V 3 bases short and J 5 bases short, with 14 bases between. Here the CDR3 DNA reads TGCGCCAGCAGCTGGCTCGCGGGCAGGGAGACCCAGTACTTC. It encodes CASSWLAGRETQYF.

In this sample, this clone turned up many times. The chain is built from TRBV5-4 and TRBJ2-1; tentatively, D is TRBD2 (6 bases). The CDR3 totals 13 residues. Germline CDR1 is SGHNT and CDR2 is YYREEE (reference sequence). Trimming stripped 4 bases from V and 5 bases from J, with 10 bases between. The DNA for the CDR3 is TGTGCCAGCAGCCGGGGACTTAACAATGAGCAGTTCTTC. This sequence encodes CASSRGLNNEQFF.

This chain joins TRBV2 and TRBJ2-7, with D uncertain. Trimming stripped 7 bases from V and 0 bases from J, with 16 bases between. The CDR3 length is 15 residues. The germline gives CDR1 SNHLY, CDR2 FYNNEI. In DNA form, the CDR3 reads TGTGCCAGCACCCCACTCGCCCCCAGCTCCTACGAGCAGTACTTC. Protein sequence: CASTPLAPSSYEQYF.

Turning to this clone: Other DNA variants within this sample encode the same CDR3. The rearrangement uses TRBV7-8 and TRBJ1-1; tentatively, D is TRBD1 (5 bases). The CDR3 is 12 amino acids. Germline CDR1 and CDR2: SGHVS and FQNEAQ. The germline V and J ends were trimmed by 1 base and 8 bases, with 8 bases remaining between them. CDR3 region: CASSLVRAEAFF. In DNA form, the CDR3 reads TGTGCCAGCAGCTTAGTCAGGGCCGAAGCTTTCTTT.